The clone carrying this T cell receptor beta chain was counted only a few times. Trimming removed 4 bases at V and 4 bases at J, with 21 bases between. The CDR3 is 17 amino acids. Per germline, CDR1 SGHVS and CDR2 FNYEAQ. The data originate from a study of blood T cells in healthy people across ages. A J-beta primer mix and a sample-barcoded 5' primer were used in a second PCR of roughly 6 to 12 cycles. TCRdb re-called the 5' RACE reads with MiXCR, one entry per CDR3 protein. The data show more than 1,000,000 distinct CDR3 sequences, about 25% seen once. The sample was also linked to a second study, of T cells of mothers and their children.

This chain links TRBV7-6 with TRBJ2-3; D unresolved. The sample taken for sequencing was blood. This TCR was recovered from a girl between 2 and 10 years old in good health. CDR3 amino acids: CASSYTAINSAADTQYF. CDR3 DNA: TGTGCCAGCAGCTACACCGCGATTAACTCCGCAGCAGATACGCAGTATTTT.